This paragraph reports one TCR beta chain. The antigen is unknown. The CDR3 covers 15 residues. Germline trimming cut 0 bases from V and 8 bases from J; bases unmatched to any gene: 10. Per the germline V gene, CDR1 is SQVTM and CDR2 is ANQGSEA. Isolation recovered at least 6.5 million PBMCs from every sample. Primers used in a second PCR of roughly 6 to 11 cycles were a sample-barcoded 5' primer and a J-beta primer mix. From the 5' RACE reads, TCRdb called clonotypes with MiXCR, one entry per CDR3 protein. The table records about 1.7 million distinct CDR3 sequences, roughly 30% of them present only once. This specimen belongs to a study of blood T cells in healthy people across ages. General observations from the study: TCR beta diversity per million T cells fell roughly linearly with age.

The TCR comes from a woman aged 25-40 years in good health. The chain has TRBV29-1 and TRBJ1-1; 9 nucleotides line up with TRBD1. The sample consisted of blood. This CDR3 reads CSVEDRGTGRREAFF. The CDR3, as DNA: TGCAGCGTTGAAGATCGAGGGACAGGGCGTCGCGAAGCTTTCTTT.